Reported below is one T cell receptor beta chain. The antigen is unknown. The data are from a study of T cell repertoires in cytomegalovirus infection. Study background: Evidence of both CMV infection and a matching HLA type came from public TCR beta signatures. The study, taken as a whole, reports: Across the ex vivo response, the dominant clonotypes were HLA-C-restricted CMV-specific TCR beta clonotypes.

MiXCR was run by TCRdb on the reads, yielding one entry per CDR3 protein. The table lists 250,000 to 300,000 distinct CDR3 sequences, 20% to 30% of them singletons. Sequenced sample: PBMCs. The receptor comes from a human donor in good health (CMV status not recorded). Some clones in this sample may be carry-over from other donors' samples.

CDR3: CASGLTRDEKLFF. In DNA, the CDR3 is TGTGCCAGCGGCCTTACGCGAGATGAAAAACTGTTTTTT. The rearrangement links TRBV12-3 or TRBV12-4 to TRBJ1-4; D unclear. The CDR3 is 13 amino acids. V was pared by 8 bases and J by 6 bases, with 13 bases between.